Reported below is one TCR beta chain. While infection was still active, Seattle patients were enrolled and then followed longitudinally. This entry comes from a study of blood T cell repertoires in COVID-19. Looking at the study overall: Nucleic acid was either cDNA or gDNA, and it came from T cells, B-cell-depleted T cells, or PBMCs.

The CDR3 covers 15 residues. The germline V and J ends were trimmed by 1 base and 8 bases, with 15 bases remaining between them. CDR1 SGHTS and CDR2 YDEGEE come from the germline V gene. Original analysis: Quantification of nucleated cells was approximated via reference gene primer amplification. Generated by immunoSEQ multiplex PCR, the TCRdb table keeps only in-frame clones and is missing some. That table furnishes V, J and clone size, whereas the DNA furnished D and trimming. The sample records approximately 120,000 clones, about 85% being singletons. This TCR derives from a woman of 80 years or more with COVID-19, enrolled during active disease. The J gene is TRBJ1-4, the V gene TRBV5-8; D uncertain. The sample consisted of peripheral blood. In DNA form, the CDR3 reads TGTGCCAGCAGCTTGCCCCGGGGAATAAGCGAAAAACTGTTTTTT. Translated, it gives CASSLPRGISEKLFF.